The 29 T cell receptor beta chains below all came from one sample that was sequenced in a study of cytotoxic CD8 clonotypes in ibrutinib-treated CLL. Method: immunoSEQ multiplex PCR; TCRdb's copy keeps in-frame clones and lacks some. This repertoire shows roughly 76,000 clones, over 75% found once; its top ten account for 7.5% to 8%. This material consisted of PBMCs, taken at disease progression, from a patient treated with ibrutinib. Receptors were obtained from a human donor with chronic lymphocytic leukemia.

V and J are TRBV5-1 and TRBJ1-4; TRBD1 matches 7 bases. The V gene's germline CDR1 is SGHRS and CDR2 YFSETQ. V lost 6 bases, J lost 5 bases, and 7 bases stayed unmatched. The CDR3 covers 14 residues. In DNA form, the CDR3 reads TGCGCCAGCAACTTCGGGACAGCAAATGAAAAACTGTTTTTT. It translates to CASNFGTANEKLFF.

The chain recombines TRBV30 with TRBJ2-6; weak D call: TRBD1 (6 bases). The CDR3 totals 16 residues. Germline V gene data show CDR1 as GTSNPN and CDR2 as SVGIG (reference sequence). Trimming took off 8 bases at V and 0 bases at J, with 17 bases between the two ends. The CDR3, as DNA: TGTGCCAGGGACAAGGACAAATTCTCTGGGGCCAACGTCCTGACTTTC. Translation gives CARDKDKFSGANVLTF. Drawing the rest from reference TRBV30 and TRBJ2-6, the complete variable domain is SQTIHQWPATLVQPVGSPLSLECTVEGTSNPNLYWYRQAAGRGLQLLFYSVGIGQISSEVPQNLSASRPQDRQFILSSKKLLLSDSGFYLCARDKDKFSGANVLTFGAGSRLTVL.

This chain uses TRBV9 with TRBJ2-4; D perhaps matches TRBD1 (5 bases). Germline-derived CDR1 and CDR2 are SGDLS and YYNGEE. Between the trimmed V and J ends, which lost 0 bases and 8 bases, there was a span of 18 bases. CDR3 length: 16 amino acids. The CDR3 DNA reads as TGTGCCAGCAGCGTAGAATCGCCAGGGCTTGGTGACATTCAGTACTTC. Translating it yields CASSVESPGLGDIQYF.

The chain couples TRBV2 to TRBJ2-7, with unresolved D. The CDR3 loop spans 15 amino acids. CDR1 is SNHLY, CDR2 FYNNEI, per germline. V lost 2 bases, J lost 0 bases, and 11 bases lay in between. This CDR3 is CASSESPQDSYEQYF. The CDR3 DNA reads TGTGCCAGCAGTGAATCTCCGCAGGACTCCTACGAGCAGTACTTC.

This clone occurred once. The V call is TRBV4-1, the J call TRBJ1-5, with 8 nucleotides matching TRBD1. The CDR3 has 14 residues. Germline CDR1 reads MGHRA; CDR2 reads YSYEKL. The junction had 4 bases not matched to a gene; V was cut back by 2 bases and J by 7 bases. CDR3 nucleotide sequence: TGCGCCAGCAGCCAAAAATCAGGGGGCCAGCCCCAGCATTTT. This sequence encodes CASSQKSGGQPQHF.

This clone was detected only once. The J gene is TRBJ2-7, the V gene TRBV6-1, with 11 nucleotides matching TRBD1. The CDR3 is 14 residues long. Germline CDR1 and CDR2: MNHNS and SASEGT. Trimming cost V 8 bases and J 3 bases; bases outside gene matches: 6. Written as DNA, the CDR3 is TGTGCCAGCTATTGGACAGGGGGCGGCTACGAGCAGTACTTC. It codes for CASYWTGGGYEQYF.

The chain recombines TRBV12-5 with TRBJ2-5; 11 bases fit TRBD1. This CDR3 has 18 amino acids. Per germline, CDR1 LGHNT and CDR2 FRNRAP. J was trimmed by 7 bases and V by 2 bases; bases with no gene match: 15. CDR3 coding DNA: TGTGCTAGTGGTTTGAACACGAAGGGACAGGGGGTTGAGGGGACCCAGTACTTC. This gives the protein CASGLNTKGQGVEGTQYF.

The gene calls are TRBV4-2 and TRBJ2-3; 9 bases are shared with TRBD1. This CDR3 contains 16 residues. Trimming removed 6 bases from V and 4 bases from J; junction bases left unmatched: 11. CDR1 and CDR2 from the germline V gene are LGHNA and YNFKEQ. CDR3 loop: CASRPTGTGTPDTQYF. The DNA of the CDR3 is TGTGCCAGCAGGCCAACCGGGACAGGGACCCCAGATACGCAGTATTTT.

The chain couples TRBV5-1 to TRBJ1-2; a weak D match, TRBD1 (5 bases). The length of the CDR3 is 14 residues. CDR1 and CDR2 (germline): SGHRS, YFSETQ. Deletions cut 4 bases from V and 1 base from J, with 11 bases between. The CDR3 coding sequence is TGCGCCAGCAGCAGGGTCGGGGGTAACTATGGCTACACCTTC. Protein sequence: CASSRVGGNYGYTF.

The chain couples TRBV7-2 to TRBJ2-7; 9 nucleotides agree with TRBD2. V gave up 1 base and J gave up 7 bases; unmatched junction bases: 8. Germline lookup yields CDR1 SGHTA and CDR2 FQGNSA. CDR3 length equals 15 residues. As DNA, the CDR3 is TGTGCCAGCAGCTTAGGGGCTAGCGGGATAGCGGAGCAGTACTTC. As protein: CASSLGASGIAEQYF.

This chain uses TRBV5-1 with TRBJ2-7; D uncertain. The CDR3 spans 13 residues. With 0 bases removed from V and 2 bases from J, the gap between germline ends came to 6 bases. Germline-derived CDR1 and CDR2 are SGHRS and YFSETQ. In DNA, the CDR3 is TGCGCCAGCAGCTTGGAGTCGGCCTACGAGCAGTACTTC. Amino acids: CASSLESAYEQYF.

The chain uses TRBV7-9 and TRBJ2-7, with D perhaps matching TRBD1 (5 bases). The V end lost 1 base, the J end lost 1 base, and 8 bases lay between the germline ends. This CDR3 spans 14 amino acids. The germline CDR1 and CDR2 sequences are SEHNR and FQNEAQ (reference sequence). The CDR3 DNA is TGTGCCAGCAGCTTAGTAGACAGTTCCTACGAGCAGTACTTC. Protein: CASSLVDSSYEQYF.

This clone occurred once. The chain is built from TRBV28 and TRBJ2-7, with TRBD2 matching over 8 bases. V lost 7 bases, J lost 3 bases, and 8 bases stayed unmatched. The CDR3 runs to 14 residues. Germline CDR1 is MDHEN and CDR2 is SYDVKM. DNA of the CDR3: TGTGCCAGCATCCCTTGGGCGGGGGGCTACGAGCAGTACTTC. This encodes CASIPWAGGYEQYF.

This clone was recorded a few times. V and J are TRBV19 and TRBJ2-4; D is undetermined. Germline V gene data show CDR1 as LNHDA and CDR2 as SQIVND (reference sequence). With 7 bases removed from V and 0 bases from J, the gap between germline ends came to 13 bases. This CDR3 has 15 amino acids. This chain's CDR3 is CASTTLELAKNIQYF. In DNA form, the CDR3 reads TGTGCCAGTACCACCTTGGAACTAGCCAAAAACATTCAGTACTTC.

The gene calls are TRBV5-4 and TRBJ2-3; a weak D match, TRBD2 (6 bases). The germline gives CDR1 SGHNT, CDR2 YYREEE (reference sequence). CDR3 length equals 17 residues. V gave up 1 base and J gave up 0 bases, with 15 bases separating them. CDR3 loop: CASSLWIGSKSTDTQYF. The DNA for the CDR3 is TGTGCCAGCAGCTTGTGGATCGGGAGCAAAAGCACAGATACGCAGTATTTT.

CDR3 sequence: CASSLGAGGFVNSPLHF. The CDR3 nucleotides read TGCGCCAGCAGCTTGGGTGCAGGGGGCTTTGTTAATTCACCCCTCCACTTT. The chain combines TRBV5-1 with TRBJ1-6; 8 bases are a match to TRBD1. Germline V lookup: CDR1 SGHRS, CDR2 YFSETQ. The CDR3 is 17 amino acids. The junction had 8 bases not matched to a gene; V was cut back by 0 bases and J by 6 bases.

The CDR3 spells CASSGRGKVYNEQFF. CDR3 bases: TGCGCCAGCAGCGGGAGGGGTAAAGTCTACAATGAGCAGTTCTTC. The genes are TRBV5-1 and TRBJ2-1; 7 bases match TRBD2. V lost 4 bases, J lost 3 bases, and 7 bases stayed unmatched. The CDR3 length is 15 residues. The germline V gene has CDR1 SGHRS and CDR2 YFSETQ. The whole variable domain, filled in from reference TRBV5-1 and TRBJ2-1, reads KAGVTQTPRYLIKTRGQQVTLSCSPISGHRSVSWYQQTPGQGLQFLFEYFSETQRNKGNFPGRFSGRQFSNSRSEMNVSTLELGDSALYLCASSGRGKVYNEQFFGPGTRLTVL.

The chain links TRBV7-9 to TRBJ1-5, with TRBD1 as a possible D gene (6 bases). The CDR3 covers 15 residues. Germline CDR1 and CDR2: SEHNR and FQNEAQ (reference sequence). V lost 5 bases and J 3 bases, leaving 14 bases between the germline ends. CDR3 residues: CASSPRGGANQPQHF. The CDR3 DNA is TGTGCCAGCAGCCCACGAGGGGGGGCCAATCAGCCCCAGCATTTT.

This chain joins TRBV6-5 and TRBJ1-1; no clear D gene. The germline CDR1 and CDR2 sequences are MNHEY and SVGAGI. Trimming stripped 6 bases from V and 1 base from J, with 15 bases between. The CDR3 runs 15 residues. The CDR3 DNA sequence: TGTGCCAGCAGACCCAGACTGGGATCGAACACTGAAGCTTTCTTT. Amino acids: CASRPRLGSNTEAFF.

V and J are TRBV11-3 and TRBJ2-3; D is uncertain. Germline V lookup: CDR1 SGHNT, CDR2 YENEEA. CDR3 size: 11 residues. V lost 5 bases to trimming and J lost 5 bases, with 5 bases between them. The CDR3 coding sequence is TGTGCCAGCAGCGAAGGAGATACGCAGTATTTT. Its translation is CASSEGDTQYF.

This clone turned up a few times. The chain employs TRBV4-2 and TRBJ2-1, with 7 bases matching TRBD2. The CDR3 covers 17 residues. Losses at the gene ends were 4 bases for V and 7 bases for J; bases not matched to a gene: 16. The germline V gene has CDR1 LGHNA and CDR2 YNFKEQ. In DNA form, the CDR3 reads TGTGCCAGCAGCCTCCAGGTGGGGGGAGGGGTGCAGAATGAGCAGTTCTTC. Its translation: CASSLQVGGGVQNEQFF.

The rearrangement joins TRBV27 to TRBJ1-1; maybe TRBD1 (5 bases). The length of the CDR3 is 13 residues. Germline V lookup: CDR1 MNHEY, CDR2 SMNVEV (reference sequence). Trimming cost V 3 bases and J 3 bases, with 8 bases left between them. The CDR3: CASSFRTYTEAFF. The CDR3 bases are TGTGCCAGCAGTTTCCGGACATACACTGAAGCTTTCTTT.

This clone was seen a single time. The V call is TRBV5-1, the J call TRBJ2-1; unclear D gene. Trimming took 1 base from V and 1 from J, leaving 9 bases between them. The CDR3 extends over 15 amino acids. Germline V gene sequence: CDR1 SGHRS, CDR2 YFSETQ. In nucleotides, the CDR3 is TGCGCCAGCAGCTTGTCGACCCCATCCTACAATGAGCAGTTCTTC. Translation: CASSLSTPSYNEQFF.

The chain links TRBV4-1 to TRBJ1-2; the D is unclear. Per the germline V gene, CDR1 is MGHRA and CDR2 is YSYEKL. The CDR3 totals 16 residues. Trimming cost V 2 bases and J 8 bases, with 21 bases left between them. The CDR3 nucleotides are TGCGCCAGCAGCCAACCTATCCCGAGGACGCTTCTGGGCTACACCTTC. Translating it yields CASSQPIPRTLLGYTF.

This sequence joins TRBV5-1 and TRBJ1-2; D possibly corresponds to TRBD1 (5 bases). Germline CDR1 SGHRS, CDR2 YFSETQ. This CDR3 comprises 17 residues. Between the trimmed V and J ends, which lost 4 bases and 0 bases, there was a span of 19 bases. CDR3 region: CASSPEGRAPPNYGYTF. The CDR3 DNA is TGCGCCAGCAGCCCGGAGGGCAGGGCCCCACCTAACTATGGCTACACCTTC.

This chain uses TRBV5-1 with TRBJ2-1; 7 bases map to TRBD1. Germline V gene lookup returns CDR1 SGHRS and CDR2 YFSETQ. V lost 2 bases, J lost 6 bases, and 8 bases stayed unmatched. The CDR3 totals 15 residues. CDR3 DNA: TGCGCCAGCAGCTTTATGACAGGGAGTGTCAATGAGCAGTTCTTC. Residues: CASSFMTGSVNEQFF.

The V call is TRBV4-2, the J call TRBJ2-5, with 7 bases aligning to TRBD2. This CDR3 contains 16 residues. V was pared by 1 base and J by 4 bases, with 9 bases of the junction left unmatched. CDR1 is LGHNA, CDR2 YNFKEQ, per germline. CDR3 in amino acids: CASSQGIGRELETQYF. The CDR3, as DNA: TGTGCCAGCAGCCAAGGCATTGGGCGGGAGCTAGAGACCCAGTACTTC.

CDR3 residues: CASSQEGTAQANYGYTF. For the CDR3, the DNA is TGTGCCAGCAGCCAAGAAGGGACAGCCCAGGCTAACTATGGCTACACCTTC. The chain employs TRBV4-2 and TRBJ1-2; 7 bases line up with TRBD1. This CDR3 contains 17 residues. Losses at the gene ends were 0 bases for V and 0 bases for J; bases not matched to a gene: 7. Germline V lookup: CDR1 LGHNA, CDR2 YNFKEQ.

The J gene is TRBJ2-7, the V gene TRBV27; no clear D. The CDR3 length is 13 residues. Germline assignment: CDR1 MNHEY and CDR2 SMNVEV (reference sequence). V lost 0 bases to trimming and J lost 0 bases, with 3 bases between them. The CDR3 DNA sequence: TGTGCCAGCAGTTTATCCGCCTCCTACGAGCAGTACTTC. This codes for CASSLSASYEQYF.